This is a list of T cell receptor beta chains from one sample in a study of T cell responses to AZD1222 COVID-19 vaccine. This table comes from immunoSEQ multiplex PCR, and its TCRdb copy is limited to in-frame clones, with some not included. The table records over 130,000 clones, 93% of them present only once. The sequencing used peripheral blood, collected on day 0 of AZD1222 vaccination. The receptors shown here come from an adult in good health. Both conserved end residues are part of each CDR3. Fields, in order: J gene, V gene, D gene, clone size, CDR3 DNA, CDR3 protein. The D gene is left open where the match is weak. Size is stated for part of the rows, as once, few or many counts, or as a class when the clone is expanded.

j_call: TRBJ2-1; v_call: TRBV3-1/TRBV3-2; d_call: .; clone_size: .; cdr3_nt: TGTGCCAGCAGCTTTCAGACAGATGACAATGAGCAGTTCTTC; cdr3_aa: CASSFQTDDNEQFF
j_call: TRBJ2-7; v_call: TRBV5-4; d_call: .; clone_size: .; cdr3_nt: TGTGCCAGCAGCTCGGGAGTCAGGGGTGGTTACGAGCAGTACTTC; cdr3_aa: CASSSGVRGGYEQYF
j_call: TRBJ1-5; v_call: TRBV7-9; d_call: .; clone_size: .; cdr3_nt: TGTGCCAGCAGCAGGGGAAATAGCAATCAGCCCCAGCATTTT; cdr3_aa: CASSRGNSNQPQHF
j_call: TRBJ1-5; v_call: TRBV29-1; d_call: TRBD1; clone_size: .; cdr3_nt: TGCAGCGCAGGGGGCGTGGATCAGCCCCAGCATTTT; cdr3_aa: CSAGGVDQPQHF
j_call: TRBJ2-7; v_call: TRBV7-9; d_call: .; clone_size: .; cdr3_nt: TGTGCCAGCAGCTCCATCAGCTACGAGCAGTACTTC; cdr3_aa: CASSSISYEQYF
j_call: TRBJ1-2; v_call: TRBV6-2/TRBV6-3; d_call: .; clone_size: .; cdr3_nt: TGTGCCAGCAGTAGGAGAGGGATGGCTAACTATGGCTACACCTTC; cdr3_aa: CASSRRGMANYGYTF
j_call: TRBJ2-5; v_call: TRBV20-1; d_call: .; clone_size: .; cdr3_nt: TGCAGTGCCCCGGGGGAGACCCAGTACTTC; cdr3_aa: CSAPGETQYF
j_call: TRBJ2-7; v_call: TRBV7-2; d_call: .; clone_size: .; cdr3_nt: TGTGCCAGCAGCTTAGCGCTGCAGGGCTACGAGCAGTACTTC; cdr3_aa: CASSLALQGYEQYF
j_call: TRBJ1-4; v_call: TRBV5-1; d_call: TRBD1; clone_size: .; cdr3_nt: TGCGCCAGCAGCATGACAGGGAGGAATGAAAAACTGTTTTTT; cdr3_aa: CASSMTGRNEKLFF
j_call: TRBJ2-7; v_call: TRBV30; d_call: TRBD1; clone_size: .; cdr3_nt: TGTGCCTGGGACAGGGGGAAGGAGCAGTACTTC; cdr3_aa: CAWDRGKEQYF
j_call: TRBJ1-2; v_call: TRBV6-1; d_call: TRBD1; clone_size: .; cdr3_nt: TGTGCCAGCAGTGAAGCCACAGGGCAGGGGGCTAACTATGGCTACACCTTC; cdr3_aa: CASSEATGQGANYGYTF
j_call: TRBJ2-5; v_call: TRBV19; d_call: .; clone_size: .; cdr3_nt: TGTGCCAGTAGTACCCTCGCTGACGGATACCAAGAGACCCAGTACTTC; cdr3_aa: CASSTLADGYQETQYF
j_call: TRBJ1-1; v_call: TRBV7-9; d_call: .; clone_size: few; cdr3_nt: TGTGCCAGCAGCTTAGCCGGGAACACTGAAGCTTTCTTT; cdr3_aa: CASSLAGNTEAFF
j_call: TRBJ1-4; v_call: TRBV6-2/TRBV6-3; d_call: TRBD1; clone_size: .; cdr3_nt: TGTGCCAGCAGTTACATACCCAGGGGGATGGAAGAAAAACTGTTTTTT; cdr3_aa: CASSYIPRGMEEKLFF
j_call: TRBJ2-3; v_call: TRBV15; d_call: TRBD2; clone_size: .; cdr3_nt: TGTGCCACCAGCTTTAGCGGGAGAGACACAGATACGCAGTATTTT; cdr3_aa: CATSFSGRDTDTQYF
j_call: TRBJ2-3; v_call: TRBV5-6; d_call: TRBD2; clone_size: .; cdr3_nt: TGTGCCAGCAGCTTGGCCACTGGACTAGCGGTCGATACGCAGTATTTT; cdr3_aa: CASSLATGLAVDTQYF
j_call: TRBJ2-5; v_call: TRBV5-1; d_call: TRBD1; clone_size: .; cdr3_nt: TGCGCCAGCAGCTTGGGGGGGACAGTAAACCAAGAGACCCAGTACTTC; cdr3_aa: CASSLGGTVNQETQYF
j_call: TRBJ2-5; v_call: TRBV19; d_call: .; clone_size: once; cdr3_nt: TGTGCCAGTAGCCTCTGGACCGGGACCCAAGAGACCCAGTACTTC; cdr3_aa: CASSLWTGTQETQYF
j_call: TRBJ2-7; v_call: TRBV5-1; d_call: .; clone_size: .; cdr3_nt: TGCGCCAGCAGCTTGGGCCCAGGCGACAGCTCCTACGAGCAGTACTTC; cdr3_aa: CASSLGPGDSSYEQYF
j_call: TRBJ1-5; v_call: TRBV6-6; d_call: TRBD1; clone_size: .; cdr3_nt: TGTGCCAGCAGTTACTCGACAGGGGGCAGTCAGCCCCAGCATTTT; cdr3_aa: CASSYSTGGSQPQHF
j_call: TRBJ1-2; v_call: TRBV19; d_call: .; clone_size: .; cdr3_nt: TGTGCCAGTATTGGTGACAAGGATGGGGTTGGGGGCTACACCTTC; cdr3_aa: CASIGDKDGVGGYTF
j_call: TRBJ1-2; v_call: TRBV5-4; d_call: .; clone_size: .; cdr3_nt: TGTGCCAGCAGCTTGCGGCCTAACTATGGCTACACCTTC; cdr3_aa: CASSLRPNYGYTF
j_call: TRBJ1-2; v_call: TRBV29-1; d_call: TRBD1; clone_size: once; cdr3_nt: TGCAGCGTTGGGGGACAGGAAATATCCGGTGGCTACACCTTC; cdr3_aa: CSVGGQEISGGYTF
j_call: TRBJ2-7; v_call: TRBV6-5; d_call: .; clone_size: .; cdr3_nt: TGTGCCAGCAGTTTGGGCGGTTACTACGAGCAGTACTTC; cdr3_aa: CASSLGGYYEQYF
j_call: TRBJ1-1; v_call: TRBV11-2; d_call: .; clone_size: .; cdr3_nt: TGTGCCAGCAGCTTAGGTGAGGCATCCGTCACTGAAGCTTTCTTT; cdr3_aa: CASSLGEASVTEAFF
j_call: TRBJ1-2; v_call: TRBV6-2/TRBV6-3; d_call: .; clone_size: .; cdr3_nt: TGTGCCAGCAGGTACCCCGGGGCCTACACCTTC; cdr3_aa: CASRYPGAYTF
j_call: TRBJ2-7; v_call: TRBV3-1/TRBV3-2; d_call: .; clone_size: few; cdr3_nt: TGTGCCAGCAGCCAAATAGGGCGGAGCTACGAGCAGTACTTC; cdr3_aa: CASSQIGRSYEQYF
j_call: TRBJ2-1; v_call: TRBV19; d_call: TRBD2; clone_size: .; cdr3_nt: TGTGCCAGTAGTCCCCGGGGTCCTAGCGGGGGCCCGAGCTCCTACAATGAGCAGTTCTTC; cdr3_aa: CASSPRGPSGGPSSYNEQFF
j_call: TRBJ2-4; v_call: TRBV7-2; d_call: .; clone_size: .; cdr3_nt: TGTGCCAGCAGCTTCGGACAGCACAATAACATTCAGTACTTC; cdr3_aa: CASSFGQHNNIQYF
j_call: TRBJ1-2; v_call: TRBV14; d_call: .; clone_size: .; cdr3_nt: TGTGCCAGCAGCCGAGGCAGGAACTATGGCTACACCTTC; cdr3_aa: CASSRGRNYGYTF
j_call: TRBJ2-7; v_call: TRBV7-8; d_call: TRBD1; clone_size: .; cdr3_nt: TGTGCCAGCAGCCTAGGGGCAGGGGGCGTATACGAGCAGTACTTC; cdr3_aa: CASSLGAGGVYEQYF
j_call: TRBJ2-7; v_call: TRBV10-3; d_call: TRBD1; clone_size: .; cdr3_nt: TGTGCCATCAGTGACCGGGACAGGGGGTCCCACGAGCAGTACTTC; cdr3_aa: CAISDRDRGSHEQYF
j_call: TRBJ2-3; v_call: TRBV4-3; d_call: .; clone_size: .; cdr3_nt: TGCGCCAGCAGCCAAGATGCAGACCCTACTCCCACAGATACGCAGTATTTT; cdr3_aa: CASSQDADPTPTDTQYF
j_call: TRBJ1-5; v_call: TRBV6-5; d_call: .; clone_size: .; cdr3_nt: TGTGCCAGCGGCCAGGGTGACAATCAGCCCCAGCATTTT; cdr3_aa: CASGQGDNQPQHF
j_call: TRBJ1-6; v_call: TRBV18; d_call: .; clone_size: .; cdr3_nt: TGTGCCAGCTCACCAGGACGGGACTATAATTCACCCCTCCACTTT; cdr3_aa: CASSPGRDYNSPLHF
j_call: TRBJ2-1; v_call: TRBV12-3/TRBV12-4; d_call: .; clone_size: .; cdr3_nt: TGTGCCAGTATACAGGGCGGTGAGCAGTTCTTC; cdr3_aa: CASIQGGEQFF
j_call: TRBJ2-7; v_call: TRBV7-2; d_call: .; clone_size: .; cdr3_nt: TGTGCCAGCAGCTTAGTCCCCAGAGGCGGGGTAGGCGAGCAGTACTTC; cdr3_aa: CASSLVPRGGVGEQYF
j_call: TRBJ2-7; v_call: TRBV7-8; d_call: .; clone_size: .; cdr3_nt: TGTGCCAGCAGCTTAAACTTCAGGGGTTCCTACGAGCAGTACTTC; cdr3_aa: CASSLNFRGSYEQYF
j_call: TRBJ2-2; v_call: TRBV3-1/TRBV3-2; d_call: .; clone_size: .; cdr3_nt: TGTGCCAGCAGCCCTTCCACCGGGGAGCTGTTTTTT; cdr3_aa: CASSPSTGELFF
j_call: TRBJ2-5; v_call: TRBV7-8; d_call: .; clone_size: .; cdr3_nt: TGTGCCAGCAGCTTCCAGCTCCAAGAGACCCAGTACTTC; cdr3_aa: CASSFQLQETQYF
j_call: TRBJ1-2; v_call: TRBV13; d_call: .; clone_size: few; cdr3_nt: TGTGCCAGCAACGGGGGCAGGGACCATGGCTACACCTTC; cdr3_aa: CASNGGRDHGYTF